Listed below are T cell receptor beta chains from one sample, sequenced in a study of T-cell reconstitution after alpha-beta-depleted transplantation in children. MiXCR, applied by TCRdb to the PCR reads, yields one record per CDR3 protein. The sample contains approximately 500,000 distinct CDR3 sequences, 27% of which appear only once. The specimen was PBMCs, collected before TCRalphabeta/CD19-depleted stem cell transplant. The receptors derive from a boy younger than two with Wiskott-Aldrich syndrome, due to receive a stem cell transplant. Each CDR3 is given with its conserved first and last residue. A D gene is named only where the DNA matches it firmly. Clone size is not always given. Where it is, it says once, few, many or a class for expanded clones.

CDR3	DNA	J	size	D	V
CASSTKTEQFF	TGTGCCAGCAGTACGAAAACTGAGCAGTTCTTC	TRBJ2-1	few	.	TRBV12-3/TRBV12-4
CASNEGDTGELFF	TGCGCCAGCAATGAGGGAGACACCGGGGAGCTGTTTTTT	TRBJ2-2	.	.	TRBV5-1
CASSSDRQGLAGLFF	TGCGCCAGCAGCTCGGACCGACAGGGTTTGGCGGGACTGTTTTTT	TRBJ1-4	.	TRBD1	TRBV5-1
CASSRSLEQYF	TGCGCCAGCAGCCGCTCCTTAGAGCAGTACTTC	TRBJ2-7	.	.	TRBV5-1
CSAPGRGEYNEQFF	TGCAGTGCCCCGGGGCGCGGGGAATACAATGAGCAGTTCTTC	TRBJ2-1	.	.	TRBV20-1
CASSYRQGAAYEQYF	TGCGCCAGCAGCTATAGACAGGGGGCGGCGTACGAGCAGTACTTC	TRBJ2-7	.	TRBD1	TRBV5-1
CASRGGSKNIQYF	TGTGCCAGCAGAGGGGGGAGCAAAAACATTCAGTACTTC	TRBJ2-4	.	.	TRBV21-1
CSARVEGSIKGYTF	TGCAGTGCTAGAGTTGAGGGGTCGATAAAGGGCTACACCTTC	TRBJ1-2	.	.	TRBV20-1
CASSWGLAENEQFF	TGCGCCAGCAGCTGGGGACTAGCGGAAAATGAGCAGTTCTTC	TRBJ2-1	.	TRBD2	TRBV5-1
CSARDRTLGSTRQFF	TGCAGTGCTAGAGATCGGACTCTTGGTTCTACACGGCAGTTCTTC	TRBJ2-1	.	.	TRBV20-1
CASSATRAIPGYNEQFF	TGTGCCAGCAGTGCAACTAGGGCTATTCCCGGTTACAATGAGCAGTTCTTC	TRBJ2-1	.	.	TRBV12-3/TRBV12-4
CASSLRPNRGAYNEQFF	TGCGCCAGCAGTTTAAGACCGAACCGGGGGGCCTACAATGAGCAGTTCTTC	TRBJ2-1	few	TRBD2	TRBV5-1
CASSLRGPNSNEQFF	TGTGCCAGCAGTTTAAGGGGACCGAATTCCAATGAGCAGTTCTTC	TRBJ2-1	.	.	TRBV27
CASIAPGANVLTF	TGCGCCAGCATCGCCCCTGGGGCCAACGTCCTGACTTTC	TRBJ2-6	.	.	TRBV5-1
CASSISGKDNQPQHF	TGTGCCAGTAGTATATCCGGAAAAGACAATCAGCCCCAGCATTTT	TRBJ1-5	.	.	TRBV19
CASSLETNNSPLHF	TGTGCCAGCAGCTTAGAGACAAATAATTCACCCCTCCACTTT	TRBJ1-6	few	.	TRBV7-9
CASSPPWSSYNEQFF	TGTGCCAGCAGTCCGCCCTGGAGCTCCTACAATGAGCAGTTCTTC	TRBJ2-1	.	.	TRBV28
CASSLTASLYRQYF	TGTGCCAGCAGTTTGACAGCCTCTCTCTACAGGCAGTACTTC	TRBJ2-7	few	.	TRBV28
CASSPDGGNNIQYF	TGTGCCAGCAGCCCGGACGGGGGTAATAACATTCAGTACTTC	TRBJ2-4	.	.	TRBV7-9
CASSFSGRSLNEQFF	TGTGCCAGCAGTTTTAGCGGGAGGAGTCTCAATGAGCAGTTCTTC	TRBJ2-1	few	TRBD2	TRBV27
CASSSQGVLDWEANEQFF	TGTGCCAGCAGTTCCCAGGGGGTACTAGACTGGGAGGCCAATGAGCAGTTCTTC	TRBJ2-1	few	.	TRBV27
CAISESPVISSSYNEQFF	TGTGCCATCAGTGAGTCGCCAGTCATATCGAGCTCCTACAATGAGCAGTTCTTC	TRBJ2-1	few	.	TRBV10-3
CSASELASYDTQYF	TGCAGTGCTAGTGAACTAGCGTCATATGATACGCAGTATTTT	TRBJ2-3	few	TRBD2	TRBV20-1
CASRRGSDTQYF	TGTGCCAGCAGACGGGGGTCAGATACGCAGTATTTT	TRBJ2-3	.	.	TRBV28
CASSPTPSSEQFF	TGTGCCAGCAGTCCCACACCTAGCAGTGAGCAGTTCTTC	TRBJ2-1	few	.	TRBV7-2
CSGVGGQGATEAFF	TGCAGCGGGGTGGGGGGACAGGGGGCCACTGAAGCTTTCTTT	TRBJ1-1	.	TRBD1	TRBV29-1
CASRPPGTIHNEQFF	TGCGCCAGCAGGCCCCCCGGGACGATTCACAATGAGCAGTTCTTC	TRBJ2-1	few	.	TRBV5-1
CSAILDSYNEQFF	TGCAGTGCCATACTAGACTCCTACAATGAGCAGTTCTTC	TRBJ2-1	few	.	TRBV20-1
CASSLLSPKRVPSYNEQFF	TGTGCCAGCAGCTTGTTGTCTCCTAAGCGGGTCCCTTCCTACAATGAGCAGTTCTTC	TRBJ2-1	.	.	TRBV5-6
CASSPTSGPLRAYEQYF	TGTGCCAGCAGCCCAACCTCCGGGCCCTTGAGAGCCTACGAGCAGTACTTC	TRBJ2-7	.	.	TRBV11-1
CASRGQGTGNTIYF	TGTGCCAGCAGAGGACAGGGGACTGGAAACACCATATATTTT	TRBJ1-3	.	TRBD1	TRBV28
CASRPQGGKGNQPQHF	TGTGCCAGCAGACCACAGGGGGGTAAGGGCAATCAGCCCCAGCATTTT	TRBJ1-5	few	TRBD1	TRBV6-1
CASSPLESGRSNEQFF	TGCGCCAGCTCCCCTTTGGAAAGCGGGAGGTCCAATGAGCAGTTCTTC	TRBJ2-1	few	TRBD2	TRBV5-1
CAISELPNTGELFF	TGTGCCATCAGTGAGTTGCCCAACACCGGGGAGCTGTTTTTT	TRBJ2-2	.	.	TRBV10-3
CASSFRLAGEGDTQYF	TGTGCCAGCAGCTTCCGACTAGCGGGAGAGGGAGATACGCAGTATTTT	TRBJ2-3	.	TRBD2	TRBV7-2
CASSRIVGQGISNQPQHF	TGTGCCAGCAGCCGAATTGTGGGGCAGGGAATAAGCAATCAGCCCCAGCATTTT	TRBJ1-5	.	.	TRBV6-1
CASSQGGQGWALDGYTF	TGTGCCAGCAGCCAGGGAGGACAGGGGTGGGCTCTAGATGGCTACACCTTC	TRBJ1-2	few	TRBD1	TRBV4-2
CASSLTNEQFF	TGTGCCAGCAGTCTTACCAATGAGCAGTTCTTC	TRBJ2-1	many	.	TRBV12-3/TRBV12-4
CASSLLRSGPGTDTQYF	TGTGCCAGCAGCTTACTTCGGTCTGGCCCAGGCACAGATACGCAGTATTTT	TRBJ2-3	.	.	TRBV7-9